Each of the 20 T cell receptor beta chains below was sequenced from the same sample in a study of monozygotic twins with cystic fibrosis. TCRdb's table, derived via immunoSEQ multiplex PCR, lists solely in-frame clones and lacks some. The sample records tens of thousands of clones, 84% being singletons. The sequencing sample was made of blood. The receptors were sampled from a girl aged 2-10 years with cystic fibrosis.

This chain links TRBV10-3 with TRBJ1-1; D remains unclear. The CDR3 contains 11 residues. In germline, CDR1 is ENHRY, CDR2 SYGVKD. V was clipped by 2 bases and J by 2 bases, with 0 bases between them. CDR3 sequence reads: CAISENTEAFF. DNA for the CDR3: TGTGCCATCAGTGAGAACACTGAAGCTTTCTTT.

The V gene is TRBV6-5, the J gene TRBJ1-1; D perhaps matches TRBD1 (5 bases). The V end was cut by 7 bases, the J end by 5 bases, with 17 bases between. This CDR3 contains 14 residues. Germline V lookup: CDR1 MNHEY, CDR2 SVGAGI. Written as DNA, the CDR3 is TGTGCCAGCACCGGGGGGGTGGGGCAGACTGAAGCTTTCTTT. Translating it yields CASTGGVGQTEAFF.

The J gene is TRBJ1-6, the V gene TRBV6-1, with D hard to call. The CDR3 loop spans 14 amino acids. Trimming removed 7 bases at V and 2 bases at J, with 9 bases between. CDR1 is MNHNS and CDR2 is SASEGT in the germline V gene. The CDR3 loop is CASNPVAYNSPLHF. The CDR3 DNA sequence: TGTGCCAGCAATCCTGTCGCCTATAATTCACCCCTCCACTTT.

The CDR3 region has the DNA TGTGCCAGCAGTGGGCACAGGGGGTATGGCTACACCTTC. This codes for CASSGHRGYGYTF. The chain recombines TRBV2 with TRBJ1-2; 8 bases align to TRBD1. The CDR3 consists of 13 residues. V lost 4 bases to trimming and J lost 5 bases; unmatched junction nucleotides: 3. Per the germline V gene, CDR1 is SNHLY and CDR2 is FYNNEI.

The V gene is TRBV4-2, the J gene TRBJ2-2, with TRBD2 identical over 7 bases. V trimming: 1 base; J trimming: 3 bases; junction bases outside the gene matches: 5. Germline CDR1 LGHNA, CDR2 YNFKEQ. This CDR3 is 16 amino acids long. CDR3 bases: TGTGCCAGCAGCCAAGTAAGCGGGGAGTACACCGGGGAGCTGTTTTTT. Its translation is CASSQVSGEYTGELFF.

The CDR3 DNA sequence: TGTGCCAGCAGAGGCCAGGGCAACTATGGCTACACCTTC. Translation: CASRGQGNYGYTF. This sequence joins TRBV2 and TRBJ1-2; tentative D call: TRBD1 (5 bases). V lost 6 bases and J 2 bases, leaving 10 bases between the germline ends. The germline CDR1 and CDR2 sequences are SNHLY and FYNNEI. This CDR3 is 13 amino acids long.

The J gene is TRBJ2-1, the V gene TRBV7-6, with 12 bases identical to TRBD2. This CDR3 comprises 18 residues. With V trimmed by 6 bases and J by 0 bases, 9 bases remained unmatched. Per the germline V gene, CDR1 is SGHVS and CDR2 is FNYEAQ. The CDR3 sequence is CASRPGTSGFFSYNEQFF. Here the CDR3 DNA reads TGTGCCAGCAGGCCCGGGACTAGCGGGTTCTTCTCCTACAATGAGCAGTTCTTC.

The chain is built from TRBV7-6 and TRBJ1-6; D is undetermined. V lost 5 bases to trimming and J lost 3 bases, with 8 bases between them. Looked up from germline, CDR1 is SGHVS and CDR2 is FNYEAQ. The CDR3 loop spans 14 amino acids. CDR3 residues: CASSRTDYNSPLHF. The CDR3 DNA follows: TGTGCCAGCAGCCGGACGGACTATAATTCACCCCTCCACTTT.

The V gene is TRBV2, the J gene TRBJ1-1; D is uncertain. Germline lookup yields CDR1 SNHLY and CDR2 FYNNEI. Trimming took off 2 bases at V and 8 bases at J, with 15 bases between the two ends. This CDR3 is built from 14 residues. The CDR3 reads CASSERGREFEAFF. The DNA of the CDR3 is TGTGCCAGCAGTGAACGTGGTAGGGAGTTCGAAGCTTTCTTT.

The gene calls are TRBV5-1 and TRBJ1-2; 7 nucleotides agree with TRBD1. The CDR3 totals 14 residues. The junction had 7 bases not matched to a gene; V was cut back by 5 bases and J by 3 bases. The V gene's germline CDR1 is SGHRS and CDR2 YFSETQ. CDR3 coding DNA: TGCGCCAGCAGTTTGACAGGGAAGGACTATGGCTACACCTTC. It codes for CASSLTGKDYGYTF.

V and J are TRBV4-2 and TRBJ2-2; the D gene could be TRBD1 or TRBD2 (6 bases each). Trimming removed 1 base at V and 5 bases at J, with 11 bases between. The germline V gene has CDR1 LGHNA and CDR2 YNFKEQ. The CDR3 has 15 residues. CDR3 sequence: CASSQGGAETGELFF. The CDR3 DNA reads as TGTGCCAGCAGCCAAGGGGGGGCGGAGACCGGGGAGCTGTTTTTT.

V gene TRBV23-1 combines with J gene TRBJ2-7; TRBD2 is a possible D gene (6 bases). TRBV23-1 is an open reading frame whose function is uncertain. CDR3 length: 14 residues. Trimming left V 2 bases short and J 7 bases short, with 15 bases between. For the CDR3, the DNA is TGCGCCAGCAGTCAAGCGGGGTCGTGTGGGGAGCAGTACTTC. Amino acids: CASSQAGSCGEQYF.

V is TRBV5-1 and J is TRBJ2-7; 7 bases align to TRBD1. This CDR3 has 16 amino acids. With 4 bases clipped from V and 0 bases from J, the junction kept 10 bases outside the gene matches. Germline-derived CDR1 and CDR2 are SGHRS and YFSETQ. The CDR3 DNA sequence: TGCGCCAGCAGCCCCACGGACAGGAGATTCTCCTACGAGCAGTACTTC. It specifies CASSPTDRRFSYEQYF.

The chain employs TRBV7-9 and TRBJ2-5; 8 nucleotides match TRBD1. CDR1 and CDR2 (germline): SEHNR, FQNEAQ (reference sequence). This CDR3 is built from 14 residues. Losses at the gene ends were 6 bases for V and 5 bases for J; bases not matched to a gene: 8. CDR3 nucleotides: TGTGCCAGCAGGCCGACAGGGGACGGGGAGACCCAGTACTTC. Its translation: CASRPTGDGETQYF.

The J gene is TRBJ1-3, the V gene TRBV9; D is ambiguous. Germline V gives CDR1 SGDLS, CDR2 YYNGEE. The CDR3 covers 17 residues. The V gene lost 0 bases and the J gene lost 1 base, with 14 bases spanning the gap. The CDR3 spells CASSVEGGRRSGNTIYF. The DNA for the CDR3 is TGTGCCAGCAGCGTAGAAGGTGGGAGGCGATCTGGAAACACCATATATTTT.

The CDR3 is CASSQGSRADTQYF. CDR3 nucleotide sequence: TGTGCCAGCAGCCAAGGATCCAGGGCGGATACGCAGTATTTT. The chain couples TRBV14 to TRBJ2-3; D may be TRBD1 (5 bases). CDR3 length: 14 residues. V lost 1 base to trimming and J lost 6 bases, with 11 bases between them. Germline-derived CDR1 and CDR2 are SGHDN and FVKESK.

The sample holds one count of this clone. CDR3 protein: CATCTGGEQYF. CDR3 in DNA: TGTGCCACCTGCACAGGGGGCGAGCAGTACTTC. The rearrangement links TRBV6-1 to TRBJ2-7; 8 bases fit TRBD1. V lost 10 bases, J lost 6 bases, and 5 bases stayed unmatched. Germline assignment: CDR1 MNHNS and CDR2 SASEGT. The CDR3 has 11 residues.

This sequence joins TRBV5-1 and TRBJ1-1, with TRBD1 as a possible D gene (5 bases). The CDR3 runs to 14 residues. Germline lookup yields CDR1 SGHRS and CDR2 YFSETQ. Deletions cut 4 bases from V and 4 bases from J, with 14 bases between. CDR3 sequence: CASSLGQGFTEAFF. CDR3 sequence (DNA): TGCGCCAGCAGCCTGGGGCAGGGATTCACTGAAGCTTTCTTT. The full variable domain, its missing parts supplied by reference TRBV5-1 and TRBJ1-1, is KAGVTQTPRYLIKTRGQQVTLSCSPISGHRSVSWYQQTPGQGLQFLFEYFSETQRNKGNFPGRFSGRQFSNSRSEMNVSTLELGDSALYLCASSLGQGFTEAFFGQGTRLTVV.

This clone was detected a few times. J is TRBJ1-6 and V is TRBV7-9, with a possible D match to TRBD1 (5 bases). The germline V gene has CDR1 SEHNR and CDR2 FQNEAQ (reference sequence). With 5 bases removed from V and 7 bases from J, the gap between germline ends came to 18 bases. The CDR3 runs to 16 residues. CDR3 sequence reads: CASSHAGTQVNSPLHF. In DNA form, the CDR3 reads TGTGCCAGCAGCCATGCCGGGACCCAGGTGAATTCACCCCTCCACTTT.

This clone was observed a single time. The chain joins TRBV4-2 to TRBJ2-3, with D perhaps TRBD2 (5 bases). The CDR3 length is 14 residues. Germline CDR1 reads LGHNA; CDR2 reads YNFKEQ. V was shortened by 1 base and J by 4 bases, with 9 bases between the two germline ends. CDR3 sequence (DNA): TGTGCCAGCAGCCAAGGTGAGGGATCAGATACGCAGTATTTT. Residues: CASSQGEGSDTQYF.